Listed below are T cell receptor beta chains from one sample, sequenced in a study of blood T cell repertoires in COVID-19. TCRdb's table, derived via immunoSEQ multiplex PCR, lists solely in-frame clones and lacks some. The repertoire has 380,000 or so clones, more than 65% of them found once; the top ten carry around 1%. What was sequenced was peripheral blood. The receptors here all came from a human donor with acute or convalescent COVID-19. The donor label of this sample is uncertain. Each CDR3 is given with its conserved first and last residue. Each record gives: D gene, V gene, clone size, J gene, CDR3 DNA, CDR3 protein. The D gene is left open where the match is weak. Rows give clone size only sometimes, using once, few, many, or a class for an expanded clone.

d_call: TRBD1; v_call: TRBV27; clone_size: .; j_call: TRBJ1-5; cdr3_nt: TGTGCCAGCAGAGGGGCGCACAGGGGTCAGCCCCAGCATTTT; cdr3_aa: CASRGAHRGQPQHF
d_call: .; v_call: TRBV28; clone_size: .; j_call: TRBJ1-4; cdr3_nt: TGTGCCAGCAGTCGAGGGGGAGCTAATGAAAAACTGTTTTTT; cdr3_aa: CASSRGGANEKLFF
d_call: .; v_call: TRBV7-8; clone_size: .; j_call: TRBJ1-3; cdr3_nt: TGTGCCAGCAGCTTAGGGCCGTCACCGAAGACTGGAAACACCATATATTTT; cdr3_aa: CASSLGPSPKTGNTIYF
d_call: TRBD1; v_call: TRBV29-1; clone_size: .; j_call: TRBJ1-4; cdr3_nt: TGCAGCGTTAGACGGGACAGCGAAAAACTGTTTTTT; cdr3_aa: CSVRRDSEKLFF
d_call: .; v_call: TRBV7-9; clone_size: few; j_call: TRBJ1-2; cdr3_nt: TGTGCCAGCAGCTCTGGGAGGAACTATGGCTACACCTTC; cdr3_aa: CASSSGRNYGYTF
d_call: .; v_call: TRBV18; clone_size: .; j_call: TRBJ2-1; cdr3_nt: TGTGCCAGCACAATGACAGTTAGCTCCTACAATGAGCAGTTCTTC; cdr3_aa: CASTMTVSSYNEQFF
d_call: .; v_call: TRBV20-1; clone_size: .; j_call: TRBJ1-1; cdr3_nt: TGCAGTGCTAGCGGCACTGAAGCTTTCTTT; cdr3_aa: CSASGTEAFF
d_call: TRBD1; v_call: TRBV28; clone_size: .; j_call: TRBJ2-1; cdr3_nt: TGTGCCAGCGAAAACGACAGGGTCTTCTCCTACAATGAGCAGTTCTTC; cdr3_aa: CASENDRVFSYNEQFF
d_call: .; v_call: TRBV6-4; clone_size: few; j_call: TRBJ2-5; cdr3_nt: TGTGCCACCGCAGCGAGGTCCCAAGAGACCCAGTACTTC; cdr3_aa: CATAARSQETQYF
d_call: TRBD1; v_call: TRBV7-8; clone_size: .; j_call: TRBJ2-7; cdr3_nt: TGTGCCAGCAGCTTAGTGGCGACAGGGAAAAACGAGCAGTACTTC; cdr3_aa: CASSLVATGKNEQYF
d_call: .; v_call: TRBV28; clone_size: .; j_call: TRBJ1-1; cdr3_nt: TGTGCCAGCTCCACCGGCGGGTACACTGAAGCTTTCTTT; cdr3_aa: CASSTGGYTEAFF
d_call: .; v_call: TRBV7-2; clone_size: .; j_call: TRBJ2-3; cdr3_nt: TGTGCCAGCAGCGTCGGGACTAGCACAGATACGCAGTATTTT; cdr3_aa: CASSVGTSTDTQYF
d_call: .; v_call: TRBV6-5; clone_size: .; j_call: TRBJ1-1; cdr3_nt: TGTGCCAGCAGGGGACACCTGAACACTGAAGCTTTCTTT; cdr3_aa: CASRGHLNTEAFF
d_call: .; v_call: TRBV5-1; clone_size: .; j_call: TRBJ2-2; cdr3_nt: TGCGCCAGCAGTCTAGAGTACACCGGGGAGCTGTTTTTT; cdr3_aa: CASSLEYTGELFF
d_call: TRBD1; v_call: TRBV29-1; clone_size: .; j_call: TRBJ2-7; cdr3_nt: TGCAGCGTTGAGCAGGGACAGGGTGGGTACGAGCAGTACTTC; cdr3_aa: CSVEQGQGGYEQYF
d_call: TRBD1; v_call: TRBV6-5; clone_size: .; j_call: TRBJ1-1; cdr3_nt: TGTGCCAGCAGAGACAGGGGGCGGTTAGTAGCTTTCTTT; cdr3_aa: CASRDRGRLVAFF
d_call: .; v_call: TRBV6-5; clone_size: .; j_call: TRBJ2-2; cdr3_nt: TGTGCCAGCAGTTCCCTGGGGGCCTCAGACACCGGGGAGCTGTTTTTT; cdr3_aa: CASSSLGASDTGELFF
d_call: TRBD2; v_call: TRBV9; clone_size: .; j_call: TRBJ2-1; cdr3_nt: TGTGCCAGCAGCGCACCCGGACTAGCGGGCCCCAATGAGCAGTTCTTC; cdr3_aa: CASSAPGLAGPNEQFF
d_call: .; v_call: TRBV25-1; clone_size: few; j_call: TRBJ1-4; cdr3_nt: TGTGCCAGCAGTGAGTGGAGCGGATCCTTTGCAACTAATGAAAAACTGTTTTTT; cdr3_aa: CASSEWSGSFATNEKLFF
d_call: TRBD1; v_call: TRBV29-1; clone_size: .; j_call: TRBJ1-3; cdr3_nt: TGCAGCGCCCAACAGGGGGACCCCTCTGGAAACACCATATATTTT; cdr3_aa: CSAQQGDPSGNTIYF
d_call: .; v_call: TRBV11-3; clone_size: .; j_call: TRBJ2-1; cdr3_nt: TGTGCCAGCAGCTTAGCCGGGACTGACCAGAATGAGCAGTTCTTC; cdr3_aa: CASSLAGTDQNEQFF
d_call: TRBD2; v_call: TRBV11-2; clone_size: .; j_call: TRBJ2-7; cdr3_nt: TGTGCCAGCAGCTTAGTTAGTTTAGCGGGAGTCGGGTACGAGCAGTACTTC; cdr3_aa: CASSLVSLAGVGYEQYF
d_call: TRBD1; v_call: TRBV29-1; clone_size: .; j_call: TRBJ1-4; cdr3_nt: TGCAGCGTTGAAGAGTGGGACAGGGGTAGAGAAAAACTGTTTTTT; cdr3_aa: CSVEEWDRGREKLFF
d_call: .; v_call: TRBV5-1; clone_size: .; j_call: TRBJ1-3; cdr3_nt: TGCGCCAGCAGCTTGGGGGCCGACTCTGGAAACACCATATATTTT; cdr3_aa: CASSLGADSGNTIYF
d_call: .; v_call: TRBV4-1; clone_size: .; j_call: TRBJ2-7; cdr3_nt: TGCGCCAGCAGCCAAGGCACAGGGCCTAGGGAGCAGTACTTC; cdr3_aa: CASSQGTGPREQYF
d_call: .; v_call: TRBV5-1; clone_size: .; j_call: TRBJ2-7; cdr3_nt: TGCGCCAGCAGCCGGACAGCAGGATCCTCCTACGAGCAGTACTTC; cdr3_aa: CASSRTAGSSYEQYF
d_call: .; v_call: TRBV4-1; clone_size: .; j_call: TRBJ2-3; cdr3_nt: TGCGCCAGCAGCCGACAGGCCCCGAATACGCAGTATTTT; cdr3_aa: CASSRQAPNTQYF
d_call: .; v_call: TRBV12-3/TRBV12-4; clone_size: .; j_call: TRBJ1-2; cdr3_nt: TGTGCCAGCAGTTACCCTCTTACATATGGCTACACCTTC; cdr3_aa: CASSYPLTYGYTF
d_call: .; v_call: TRBV29-1; clone_size: .; j_call: TRBJ2-2; cdr3_nt: TGCAGCGTTAGACCGACAGGGAACACCGGGGAGCTGTTTTTT; cdr3_aa: CSVRPTGNTGELFF
d_call: TRBD1; v_call: TRBV28; clone_size: few; j_call: TRBJ1-5; cdr3_nt: TGTGCCAGCAGCCCCCCCGACAGGGGCGTGGTGGGGGCCCAGCATTTT; cdr3_aa: CASSPPDRGVVGAQHF
d_call: .; v_call: TRBV3-1/TRBV3-2; clone_size: .; j_call: TRBJ1-2; cdr3_nt: TGTGCCAGCAGCCAAGATCACGGTGCTAACTATGGCTACACCTTC; cdr3_aa: CASSQDHGANYGYTF
d_call: .; v_call: TRBV3-1/TRBV3-2; clone_size: .; j_call: TRBJ1-6; cdr3_nt: TGTGCCAGCAGCCCTGCAGGGCTCCTGTATAATTCACCCCTCCACTTT; cdr3_aa: CASSPAGLLYNSPLHF
d_call: TRBD1; v_call: TRBV6-5; clone_size: once; j_call: TRBJ2-7; cdr3_nt: TGTGCCAGCAGTCGGACAGGTCCCTACGAGCAGTACTTC; cdr3_aa: CASSRTGPYEQYF
d_call: .; v_call: TRBV29-1; clone_size: .; j_call: TRBJ1-2; cdr3_nt: TGCAGCGGAGAGGGAAGGGATGGCTACACCTTC; cdr3_aa: CSGEGRDGYTF
d_call: .; v_call: TRBV20-1; clone_size: .; j_call: TRBJ1-3; cdr3_nt: TGCAGTGCTAGTAGGACAGAAGGAAACACCATATATTTT; cdr3_aa: CSASRTEGNTIYF
d_call: TRBD2; v_call: TRBV7-9; clone_size: once; j_call: TRBJ2-6; cdr3_nt: TGTGCCAGCAGCGATACTAGCGGGGCAATCTCTGGGGCCAACGTCCTGACTTTC; cdr3_aa: CASSDTSGAISGANVLTF
d_call: .; v_call: TRBV4-1; clone_size: .; j_call: TRBJ1-3; cdr3_nt: TGCGCCAGCAGCCCCGGACATCGAGGAAACACCATATATTTT; cdr3_aa: CASSPGHRGNTIYF
d_call: TRBD1; v_call: TRBV5-1; clone_size: .; j_call: TRBJ1-2; cdr3_nt: TGCGCCAGCAGCTTGGCGGGGGACAGACCTAACTATGGCTACACCTTC; cdr3_aa: CASSLAGDRPNYGYTF
d_call: TRBD2; v_call: TRBV5-4; clone_size: .; j_call: TRBJ2-7; cdr3_nt: TGTGCCAGCACCGCAGGCCCCAGGGAGGGATCAGGCGAGCAGTACTTC; cdr3_aa: CASTAGPREGSGEQYF
d_call: TRBD1; v_call: TRBV18; clone_size: .; j_call: TRBJ1-1; cdr3_nt: TGTGCCAGCTCACCACGGACAGGCTTAGTGGCCGAGAACACTGAAGCTTTCTTT; cdr3_aa: CASSPRTGLVAENTEAFF
d_call: TRBD2; v_call: TRBV2; clone_size: .; j_call: TRBJ2-1; cdr3_nt: TGTGCCAGCAGCCCACCCTGGACTAGCGGTTACAATGAGCAGTTCTTC; cdr3_aa: CASSPPWTSGYNEQFF
d_call: .; v_call: TRBV30; clone_size: .; j_call: TRBJ1-3; cdr3_nt: TGTGCCTGGGGGACACCTGGAAACACCATATATTTT; cdr3_aa: CAWGTPGNTIYF
d_call: TRBD1; v_call: TRBV5-1; clone_size: .; j_call: TRBJ2-7; cdr3_nt: TGCGCCAGCAGCTTTGATTGGACAGGGATTTACGAGCAGTACTTC; cdr3_aa: CASSFDWTGIYEQYF
d_call: .; v_call: TRBV14; clone_size: .; j_call: TRBJ1-2; cdr3_nt: TGTGCCAGCAGCCAAGTTAAGGCGGTAGCTAACTATGGCTACACCTTC; cdr3_aa: CASSQVKAVANYGYTF
d_call: .; v_call: TRBV5-5; clone_size: .; j_call: TRBJ1-5; cdr3_nt: TGTGCCAGCAGCTTGAGCGGGACGCCTAGCAATCAGCCCCAGCATTTT; cdr3_aa: CASSLSGTPSNQPQHF
d_call: .; v_call: TRBV2; clone_size: .; j_call: TRBJ1-2; cdr3_nt: TGTGCCAGCAGTGAGAGTAAGCAGGGTGACGGCTACACCTTC; cdr3_aa: CASSESKQGDGYTF
d_call: TRBD1; v_call: TRBV6-5; clone_size: .; j_call: TRBJ1-1; cdr3_nt: TGTGCCAGCAGAATACAGGGGGTGGGTACTGAAGCTTTCTTT; cdr3_aa: CASRIQGVGTEAFF
d_call: TRBD2; v_call: TRBV6-5; clone_size: .; j_call: TRBJ2-5; cdr3_nt: TGTGCCAGCAGTTTTGGACTAGCGGAAGGGACCCAGTACTTC; cdr3_aa: CASSFGLAEGTQYF
d_call: TRBD2; v_call: TRBV7-2; clone_size: once; j_call: TRBJ2-3; cdr3_nt: TGTGCCAGCAGCTTAGATTTGGGGTTGGGGGGGTCCCCAAGAGATACGCAGTATTTT; cdr3_aa: CASSLDLGLGGSPRDTQYF
d_call: .; v_call: TRBV3-1/TRBV3-2; clone_size: .; j_call: TRBJ2-3; cdr3_nt: TGTGCCAGCAGCCCTACCGTAAGCACAGATACGCAGTATTTT; cdr3_aa: CASSPTVSTDTQYF
d_call: .; v_call: TRBV6-5; clone_size: .; j_call: TRBJ2-3; cdr3_nt: TGTGCCAGCAATAAAGGAGGGGGCCGACGAGATACGCAGTATTTT; cdr3_aa: CASNKGGGRRDTQYF
d_call: TRBD1; v_call: TRBV5-1; clone_size: once; j_call: TRBJ1-3; cdr3_nt: TGCGCCAGCAGCTTGTCGGGGACAGGGATGTCTGGAAACACCATATATTTT; cdr3_aa: CASSLSGTGMSGNTIYF
d_call: .; v_call: TRBV28; clone_size: .; j_call: TRBJ1-1; cdr3_nt: TGTGCCAGCAGTTTATTACCCCCGCGAGGTTTCGGTGAAGCTTTCTTT; cdr3_aa: CASSLLPPRGFGEAFF
d_call: .; v_call: TRBV28; clone_size: .; j_call: TRBJ1-2; cdr3_nt: TGTGCCAGCAGTAAACAGGTCCACTATGGCTACACCTTC; cdr3_aa: CASSKQVHYGYTF
d_call: .; v_call: TRBV18; clone_size: .; j_call: TRBJ1-2; cdr3_nt: TGTGCCAGCTCATCCTCGGACACCGGGAGCTATGGCTACACCTTC; cdr3_aa: CASSSSDTGSYGYTF
d_call: .; v_call: TRBV6-5; clone_size: .; j_call: TRBJ2-1; cdr3_nt: TGTGCCAGCAGTTCGGGGAGTGGGTTTGGGGAGCAGTTCTTC; cdr3_aa: CASSSGSGFGEQFF
d_call: .; v_call: TRBV18; clone_size: once; j_call: TRBJ1-2; cdr3_nt: TGTGCCAGCTCAACGGCGCAGGGTGACTATGGCTACACCTTC; cdr3_aa: CASSTAQGDYGYTF
d_call: .; v_call: TRBV28; clone_size: .; j_call: TRBJ2-4; cdr3_nt: TGTGCCAGCAGTTCAGGGCTGGGCAAAAACATTCAGTACTTC; cdr3_aa: CASSSGLGKNIQYF
d_call: TRBD1; v_call: TRBV6-6; clone_size: .; j_call: TRBJ2-1; cdr3_nt: TGTGCCAGCAGCCGATATAGGGACAGGGGGTGGAATGAGCAGTTCTTC; cdr3_aa: CASSRYRDRGWNEQFF